A selection of T cell receptor beta chains follows, all from one sample in a study of CD8 T cells in ankylosing spondylitis. TCRdb redid the calling of the 5' RACE reads with MiXCR, one entry per CDR3 protein. The data contain 250,000 or so distinct CDR3 sequences, about 18% of them singletons. Material for sequencing was blood, either unsorted or a sorted T cell fraction (not recorded which). Receptor source: a male donor with ankylosing spondylitis or in good health (not recorded which). Both conserved end residues are part of each CDR3. The D gene is left open where the match is weak. A clone size is listed for some rows: how often the clone was seen (once, few, many), or a class if it is expanded.

D,size,J,V,DNA,CDR3
NA,NA,TRBJ2-1,TRBV12-3/TRBV12-4,TGTGCCAGCAGTTTTGGCCTGGACTCCGATACGTTCTTC,CASSFGLDSDTFF
NA,NA,TRBJ2-5,TRBV29-1,TGCAGCGTTGATGAGGTGGAGACCCAGTACTTC,CSVDEVETQYF
NA,few,TRBJ2-1,TRBV4-3,TGCGCCAGCAGCCAAAGAGGGGAGGCCTACAATGAGCAGTTCTTC,CASSQRGEAYNEQFF
TRBD1,NA,TRBJ1-1,TRBV5-6,TGTGCCAGCAGCTACGGGACAGGGGGCTTTTCTGAAGCTTTCTTT,CASSYGTGGFSEAFF
NA,few,TRBJ1-1,TRBV27,TGTGCCAGCAGTCAGGACAGCGGCTGGGCTGAAGCTTTCTTT,CASSQDSGWAEAFF
TRBD1,few,TRBJ2-2,TRBV10-3,TGTGCCATCAGTGAGTCAGTCCGGACAGGGGACACCGGGGAGCTGTTTTTT,CAISESVRTGDTGELFF
NA,many,TRBJ2-1,TRBV29-1,TGCAGCGTTGAAGAACGCGGATACAATGAGCAGTTCTTC,CSVEERGYNEQFF
NA,NA,TRBJ2-1,TRBV6-2/TRBV6-3,TGTGCCAGCAGTTACCAGGACCCATACTTATACAATGAGCAGTTCTTC,CASSYQDPYLYNEQFF
NA,NA,TRBJ2-1,TRBV27,TGTGCCAGCAGTTTACGAGAACCGAGCTCCTACAATGAGCAGTTCTTC,CASSLREPSSYNEQFF
NA,NA,TRBJ2-7,TRBV25-1,TGTGCCAGCAGCCCACCGGACACTCCCTACGAGCAGTACTTC,CASSPPDTPYEQYF
NA,many,TRBJ2-3,TRBV29-1,TGCAGCGTTGAAGGGGCCAATCTCGGTATCACAGATACGCAGTATTTT,CSVEGANLGITDTQYF